The clone carrying this T cell receptor (beta chain) was counted a single time. The V and J ends lost 1 base and 8 bases, in that order; junction bases with no gene match: 5. CDR1 is SGHTS and CDR2 is YDEGEE in the germline V gene. This CDR3 contains 14 residues. One Seattle source followed patients from active infection through their disease course. How the authors handled the data: The assay estimated nucleated cells by amplifying reference gene primers. Measured with immunoSEQ multiplex PCR; TCRdb has only the in-frame clones, and not every one. V and J calls and clone size are as listed in that table; D and trimming were resolved from the DNA. The repertoire holds some 150,000 clones, around 85% seen once, with about 8% in the top ten. This sample is part of a study of blood T cell repertoires in COVID-19.

The source is a woman aged 60-75 years with COVID-19, enrolled during active disease. The J gene is TRBJ1-2, the V gene TRBV5-8, with 10 bases fitting TRBD1. The sequenced sample was peripheral blood. The CDR3 protein is CASSLLGTGEGYTF. In DNA form, the CDR3 reads TGTGCCAGCAGCTTGCTAGGGACAGGGGAAGGCTACACCTTC.